Shown below are 3 T cell receptor beta chains from a single sample sequenced in a study of blood T cell repertoires in COVID-19. TCRdb's copy holds only in-frame clones and misses some; the assay was immunoSEQ multiplex PCR. The sample gives about 130,000 clones, more than 75% of which show up once; roughly 5.1% is in the top ten. Sequenced material: peripheral blood. These receptors originate from a woman aged 70-85 years with COVID-19, enrolled during active disease.

The CDR3 sequence is CAISTGTGERDEQFF. Written as DNA, the CDR3 is TGTGCCATCAGTACCGGGACAGGGGAAAGGGATGAGCAGTTCTTC. V is TRBV10-3 and J is TRBJ2-1, with 10 bases lining up with TRBD1. V trimming: 5 bases; J trimming: 8 bases; junction bases outside the gene matches: 9. The CDR3 length is 15 residues. The germline V gene encodes CDR1 ENHRY and CDR2 SYGVKD.

This clone was seen only once. The chain carries TRBV28 and TRBJ1-2; 8 bases agree with TRBD1. The V gene end was trimmed by 10 bases and the J gene end by 6 bases; junction bases not matched to a gene: 10. Germline CDR1 MDHEN, CDR2 SYDVKM. The CDR3 runs 13 residues. CDR3 region: CATGGANQDGYTF. The CDR3 coding sequence is TGTGCCACAGGGGGCGCAAATCAGGATGGCTACACCTTC.

This chain links TRBV29-1 with TRBJ2-3; 7 nucleotides match TRBD2. CDR1 SQVTM and CDR2 ANQGSEA come from the germline V gene. This CDR3 has 12 amino acids. V was pared by 0 bases and J by 11 bases, with 5 bases of the junction left unmatched. The CDR3 DNA sequence: TGCAGCGTTGAAGAACTAGCGAACGAGCAGTATTTT. The encoded protein is CSVEELANEQYF.